In this sample, the clone carrying this T cell receptor (beta chain) turned up a few times. Its matching antigen is unknown. Single viable CD3+CD4+CD8-CD45RO+ cells were sorted as the memory CD4+ T cells. Donors' CMV status reflects serum IgG against pp150, pp28, p38, p52. The data are from a study of memory CD4+ T cells and cytomegalovirus serostatus. Points from the study as a whole: CD4+ memory repertoires contained about 40% of the roughly 160 reported CMV TCRbeta sequences.

Original handling: Out-of-frame sequences were removed, leaving 2,204,828 distinct TCRbeta sequences. Here immunoSEQ multiplex PCR was the method, and the copy in TCRdb shows in-frame clones only, minus some. V and J calls and clone size are those listed in that table; D and trimming were worked out from the DNA. The sample contains about 59,000 clones, about 81% of which appear only once. Germline loops: CDR1 LNHDA, CDR2 SQIVND (reference sequence). Trimming left V 3 bases short and J 0 bases short, with 8 bases between. The CDR3 totals 15 residues. The sequenced sample was memory CD4+ T cells from blood. This TCR was recovered from an adult in good health and CMV-seronegative. The chain uses TRBV19 and TRBJ2-2; D remains unclear. CDR3 protein: CASSIPRTNTGELFF. Written as DNA, the CDR3 is TGTGCCAGTAGTATTCCCAGAACGAACACCGGGGAGCTGTTTTTT.